Following are 4 T cell receptor beta chains from one sample sequenced in a study of identical twins. TCRdb independently ran MiXCR on the 5' RACE reads; one entry per CDR3 protein. The repertoire has about 810,000 distinct CDR3 sequences, 9% to 15% of them found once; the top ten carry around 1.5%. These data were likewise used in another study, on yellow fever vaccine responses in identical twins.

Sequenced input: PBMCs. These receptors all come from a woman under 30 in good health.

This clonotype was detected ten times or more. V and J are TRBV5-1 and TRBJ2-1; 10 nucleotides align to TRBD2. V was clipped by 0 bases and J by 6 bases; unmatched bases: 9. Germline CDR1 SGHRS, CDR2 YFSETQ. The CDR3 has 17 amino acids. CDR3 amino acids: CASSLGDRTSGTNEQFF. DNA for the CDR3: TGCGCCAGCAGCTTGGGAGATAGAACTAGCGGGACCAATGAGCAGTTCTTC.

This clonotype was seen a handful of times. V is TRBV7-8 and J is TRBJ1-1; the D gene is possibly TRBD1 (5 bases). Germline loops: CDR1 SGHVS, CDR2 FQNEAQ. V lost 3 bases and J lost 0, with 17 bases in between. The CDR3 is made up of 17 amino acids. The CDR3 DNA sequence: TGTGCCAGCAGCTTGGGCAGGGTTCCCCTCATGAACACTGAAGCTTTCTTT. This sequence encodes CASSLGRVPLMNTEAFF.

The CDR3 region is CSAGPSGRAFYEQYF. CDR3 sequence (DNA): TGCAGTGCTGGACCTAGCGGGAGGGCCTTCTACGAGCAGTACTTC. The rearrangement joins TRBV20-1 to TRBJ2-7; 12 bases line up with TRBD2. Trimming cost V 5 bases and J 3 bases; bases outside gene matches: 8. The germline V gene encodes CDR1 DFQATT and CDR2 SNEGSKA (reference sequence). The CDR3 is made up of 15 amino acids.

This clonotype was seen only a few times. The chain recombines TRBV6-2 or TRBV6-3 with TRBJ1-1, with a tentative D call TRBD1 (5 bases). The CDR3 is 17 residues long. CDR1 MNHEY and CDR2 SVGEGT come from the germline V gene. V was clipped by 4 bases and J by 0 bases, with 18 bases between them. The CDR3 DNA reads TGTGCCAGCAGTTCCCGCGGGTATGGGACGGTGAACACTGAAGCTTTCTTT. Its protein is CASSSRGYGTVNTEAFF.